The next 32 T cell receptor beta chains were all read from a single sample in a study of shared clonotypes between healthy human individuals. Selected positively for CCR7 and CD45RO-negative, naive CD8 cells excluded terminally differentiated effector memory CD45RA+ cells. Some clones are missing from TCRdb's copy, which holds only in-frame ones; the method was immunoSEQ multiplex PCR. The sample lists roughly 2.1 million clones, about 93% occurring once. Sample: naive CD8+ T cells from PBMCs. The receptors derive from a man aged 18 to 35 in good health. Some clones in this sample may be carry-over from other donors' samples.

The V gene is TRBV30, the J gene TRBJ2-1, with 16 bases fitting TRBD2. The CDR3 length is 19 residues. The V segment lost 1 base and the J segment 7 bases; nucleotides outside the gene matches: 13. The germline V gene has CDR1 GTSNPN and CDR2 SVGIG (reference sequence). In nucleotides, the CDR3 is TGTGCCTGGAGTGCTCTAGTGTGGGGACTAGCGGGAGGGCATAATGAGCAGTTCTTC. This gives the protein CAWSALVWGLAGGHNEQFF.

J is TRBJ2-1 and V is TRBV2; 7 bases match TRBD2. The length of the CDR3 is 16 residues. With V trimmed by 2 bases and J by 5 bases, 9 bases remained unmatched. Per the germline V gene, CDR1 is SNHLY and CDR2 is FYNNEI. This chain's CDR3 is CASSERLALENNEQFF. The CDR3 nucleotides are TGTGCCAGCAGTGAAAGACTAGCTCTAGAAAACAATGAGCAGTTCTTC.

In DNA, the CDR3 is TGTGCCAGCAGCGTGGGGACAGGGAGCTATGGCTACACCTTC. Its protein product is CASSVGTGSYGYTF. This chain uses TRBV5-6 with TRBJ1-2, with 9 bases aligning to TRBD1. Germline values: CDR1 SGHDT, CDR2 YYEEEE. With 4 bases clipped from V and 4 bases from J, the junction kept 5 bases outside the gene matches. CDR3 length equals 14 residues.

The gene calls are TRBV2 and TRBJ2-7; 9 bases agree with TRBD1. The CDR3 consists of 13 residues. The V gene's germline CDR1 is SNHLY and CDR2 FYNNEI. J lost 6 bases, V lost 4 bases, and 4 bases had no gene match. The CDR3 region is CASSGDRVFEQYF. The DNA of the CDR3 is TGTGCCAGCAGTGGGGACAGGGTCTTCGAGCAGTACTTC.

The chain has TRBV10-3 and TRBJ2-7, with a possible D match to TRBD2 (6 bases). The CDR3 loop spans 15 amino acids. The germline V gene has CDR1 ENHRY and CDR2 SYGVKD. The V gene lost 4 bases and the J gene lost 3 bases, with 16 bases spanning the gap. CDR3 coding DNA: TGTGCCATCAGTGTGGGCGGGACTGGGGGCTACGAGCAGTACTTC. This encodes CAISVGGTGGYEQYF.

This chain uses TRBV28 with TRBJ1-6, with unresolved D. Trimming pared 5 bases from V and 8 bases from J, leaving 10 bases between. The CDR3 is made up of 13 amino acids. The germline CDR1 and CDR2 sequences are MDHEN and SYDVKM. CDR3 sequence reads: CASSPGTDSPLHF. The CDR3, as DNA: TGTGCCAGCAGTCCGGGAACTGATTCACCCCTCCACTTT.

The chain employs TRBV27 and TRBJ2-7; 10 nucleotides line up with TRBD1. V shed 6 bases and J 4 bases; nucleotides not matched to a gene: 9. CDR1 MNHEY and CDR2 SMNVEV come from the germline V gene (reference sequence). The CDR3 runs 15 residues. The CDR3 reads CASRKPGQGLYEQYF. CDR3 DNA sequence: TGTGCCAGCAGAAAACCGGGACAGGGGTTATACGAGCAGTACTTC.

This chain links TRBV29-1 with TRBJ2-3; 9 bases match TRBD2. CDR3 size: 14 residues. Germline trimming cut 3 bases from V and 5 bases from J; bases unmatched to any gene: 6. Per germline, CDR1 SQVTM and CDR2 ANQGSEA. For the CDR3, the DNA is TGCAGCGTTGACGGCGGGAGGGATGGAGATACGCAGTATTTT. Protein sequence: CSVDGGRDGDTQYF.

This chain connects TRBV7-9 to TRBJ2-3; TRBD2 matches 9 bases. Germline V gene data show CDR1 as SEHNR and CDR2 as FQNEAQ (reference sequence). The ends lost 5 bases at V and 5 bases at J; junction bases unmatched: 8. The CDR3 sequence is 15 residues long. CDR3 nucleotide sequence: TGTGCCAGCAGCGGGGTTGGACTAGCGAGAGATACGCAGTATTTT. Translated, it gives CASSGVGLARDTQYF.

V is TRBV9 and J is TRBJ2-1; D perhaps matches TRBD1 (6 bases). The CDR3 totals 15 residues. With 3 bases removed from V and 2 bases from J, the gap between germline ends came to 12 bases. Germline loops: CDR1 SGDLS, CDR2 YYNGEE. Written as DNA, the CDR3 is TGTGCCAGCAGCGGAGAGGGGACAACCTACAATGAGCAGTTCTTC. Translation gives CASSGEGTTYNEQFF.

The rearrangement joins TRBV27 to TRBJ2-7; D assignment may be TRBD1 or TRBD2 (5 bases each). The length of the CDR3 is 17 residues. The germline CDR1 and CDR2 sequences are MNHEY and SMNVEV (reference sequence). Trimming took 6 bases from V and 1 from J, leaving 22 bases between them. The DNA of the CDR3 is TGTGCCAGCAGCTTAAACGCCGGGGCCCTGGGATCCTACGAGCAGTACTTC. The encoded protein is CASSLNAGALGSYEQYF.

This sequence joins TRBV19 and TRBJ1-2, with D uncertain. Germline assignment: CDR1 LNHDA and CDR2 SQIVND (reference sequence). V lost 5 bases and J lost 0, with 10 bases in between. The CDR3 spans 14 residues. Written as DNA, the CDR3 is TGTGCCAGTAGTGGGCAAGCCACTAACTATGGCTACACCTTC. Translation: CASSGQATNYGYTF.

The chain employs TRBV6-6 and TRBJ2-5; D possibly corresponds to TRBD2 (5 bases). Per the germline V gene, CDR1 is MNHNY and CDR2 is SVGAGI (reference sequence). Trimming shortened V by 1 base and J by 2 bases, and 14 bases separated the two germline ends. The CDR3 has 16 amino acids. CDR3 DNA sequence: TGTGCCAGCAGTTACTTTGGTCTAGCAACTCAAGAGACCCAGTACTTC. This codes for CASSYFGLATQETQYF.

The chain recombines TRBV7-2 with TRBJ2-5; D might be TRBD1 (6 bases). The CDR3 consists of 14 residues. V lost 4 bases and J lost 5, with 14 bases in between. Germline values: CDR1 SGHTA, CDR2 FQGNSA. CDR3 loop: CASSSSRGWETQYF. The CDR3 DNA follows: TGTGCCAGCAGCTCAAGCAGGGGTTGGGAGACCCAGTACTTC.

The chain carries TRBV9 and TRBJ1-1; 7 positions agree with TRBD1. Germline-derived CDR1 and CDR2 are SGDLS and YYNGEE. CDR3 size: 14 residues. After removal of 4 bases from V and 8 bases from J, the junction contained 11 bases not matched to a gene. In DNA form, the CDR3 reads TGTGCCAGCAGCTCAGTGACAGGGACCGTAGAAGCTTTCTTT. It yields the protein CASSSVTGTVEAFF.

The chain combines TRBV10-1 with TRBJ2-7; D unclear. This CDR3 has 14 residues. The germline V and J ends were trimmed by 3 bases and 6 bases, with 15 bases remaining between them. Germline values: CDR1 WNHNN, CDR2 SYGVQD (reference sequence). The CDR3 sequence: CASSEMTQESEQYF. The CDR3 DNA follows: TGCGCCAGCAGTGAAATGACCCAGGAGTCCGAGCAGTACTTC.

As regards this clone: Other DNA sequences in the sample encode the same CDR3. This chain connects TRBV9 to TRBJ2-7; possibly TRBD2 for D (5 bases). This CDR3 is 12 amino acids long. Trimming pared 3 bases from V and 2 bases from J, leaving 6 bases between. Germline V lookup: CDR1 SGDLS, CDR2 YYNGEE. CDR3 protein: CASSGGTYEQYF. The CDR3 bases are TGTGCCAGCAGCGGAGGGACCTACGAGCAGTACTTC.

The V gene is TRBV27, the J gene TRBJ2-6, with TRBD1 identical over 12 bases. Trimming removed 5 bases from V and 3 bases from J; junction bases left unmatched: 11. The germline CDR1 and CDR2 sequences are MNHEY and SMNVEV (reference sequence). The CDR3 is made up of 19 amino acids. The CDR3 sequence is CASSAYPGQGAHGANVLTF. CDR3 nucleotides: TGTGCCAGCAGTGCATACCCGGGACAGGGGGCGCATGGGGCCAACGTCCTGACTTTC.

This clone was counted between two and nine times. The chain employs TRBV7-6 and TRBJ1-1, with TRBD1 matching 7 bases. The J segment lost 0 bases and the V segment lost 1 base, leaving 2 bases of the junction unmatched. The CDR3 covers 15 residues. Looked up from germline, CDR1 is SGHVS and CDR2 is FNYEAQ. CDR3 DNA sequence: TGTGCCAGCAGCTTAGACAGGGGTATGAACACTGAAGCTTTCTTT. Protein product: CASSLDRGMNTEAFF.

This clone was counted once. The V and J genes are TRBV27 and TRBJ2-7; TRBD1 aligns across 8 bases. Unmatched junction bases numbered 9, after V lost 5 bases and J lost 3 bases. The CDR3 is made up of 15 amino acids. The germline V gene encodes CDR1 MNHEY and CDR2 SMNVEV (reference sequence). CDR3: CASSAQQGGHYEQYF. The CDR3 DNA follows: TGTGCCAGCAGTGCCCAACAGGGGGGACACTACGAGCAGTACTTC.

This chain joins TRBV28 and TRBJ2-7; possibly TRBD1 for D (6 bases). Deletions cut 6 bases from V and 5 bases from J, with 11 bases between. The CDR3 has 12 residues. The germline V gene encodes CDR1 MDHEN and CDR2 SYDVKM. CDR3 loop: CASSYYRDEQYF. The CDR3 nucleotides are TGTGCCAGCAGCTATTACAGGGACGAGCAGTACTTC.

The rearrangement links TRBV5-1 to TRBJ1-2; 7 nucleotides match TRBD1. The ends lost 0 bases at V and 8 bases at J; junction bases unmatched: 7. Looked up from germline, CDR1 is SGHRS and CDR2 is YFSETQ. The CDR3 spans 14 residues. CDR3 sequence: CASSLGLQGEGYTF. The CDR3 DNA reads TGCGCCAGCAGCTTGGGGTTGCAGGGGGAAGGCTACACCTTC.

This rearrangement joins TRBV30 to TRBJ2-1; D is unclear. From germline, CDR1 is GTSNPN and CDR2 SVGIG (reference sequence). Trimming removed 1 base from V and 8 bases from J, with 9 bases in between. CDR3 length: 12 amino acids. The chain's CDR3 is CAWSEDPYEQFF. In DNA form, the CDR3 reads TGTGCCTGGAGTGAGGACCCGTATGAGCAGTTCTTC. Full variable domain (missing parts from reference TRBV30 and TRBJ2-1): SQTIHQWPATLVQPVGSPLSLECTVEGTSNPNLYWYRQAAGRGLQLLFYSVGIGQISSEVPQNLSASRPQDRQFILSSKKLLLSDSGFYLCAWSEDPYEQFFGPGTRLTVL.

V and J are TRBV2 and TRBJ2-1; 9 positions agree with TRBD2. Germline CDR1 is SNHLY and CDR2 is FYNNEI. J gave up 2 bases and V 1 base, and 3 bases lay outside the gene matches. CDR3 length: 16 residues. The CDR3 here is CASSEELAGTYNEQFF. The CDR3 DNA reads TGTGCCAGCAGTGAAGAGCTAGCGGGGACCTACAATGAGCAGTTCTTC.

V is TRBV7-2 and J is TRBJ2-1, with 7 bases matching TRBD1. This CDR3 has 17 amino acids. The trim removed 2 bases at V and 2 bases at J, leaving 9 bases unmatched. Germline V gene data show CDR1 as SGHTA and CDR2 as FQGNSA. The CDR3 reads CASSLHRGAAPYNEQFF. The CDR3 DNA follows: TGTGCCAGCAGCTTACACAGGGGCGCTGCTCCCTACAATGAGCAGTTCTTC.

This clone has a handful of counts. This sample includes further DNA sequences coding for the same CDR3. V usage is TRBV7-9 and J usage is TRBJ1-1, with D hard to call. The CDR3 contains 12 residues. Trimming took 5 bases from V and 5 from J, leaving 9 bases between them. Germline assignment: CDR1 SEHNR and CDR2 FQNEAQ (reference sequence). CDR3 sequence (DNA): TGTGCCAGCAGCCTGAAAGGGACTGAAGCTTTCTTT. It is translated as CASSLKGTEAFF.

The CDR3 reads CASSQVGERTEAFF. The CDR3 nucleotides read TGCGCCAGCAGCCAAGTGGGAGAGCGCACTGAAGCTTTCTTT. V and J are TRBV4-1 and TRBJ1-1; D is undetermined. Trimming stripped 1 base from V and 4 bases from J, with 10 bases between. CDR1 MGHRA and CDR2 YSYEKL come from the germline V gene. The CDR3 has 14 residues.

This sequence joins TRBV5-1 and TRBJ1-1; D is unclear. This CDR3 is 15 amino acids long. V was shortened by 3 bases and J by 0 bases, with 12 bases between the two germline ends. Germline loops: CDR1 SGHRS, CDR2 YFSETQ. This chain's CDR3 is CASSSPIGVNTEAFF. The DNA of the CDR3 is TGCGCCAGCAGCTCCCCGATCGGGGTGAACACTGAAGCTTTCTTT.

The rearrangement links TRBV11-2 to TRBJ1-2, with D uncertain. The CDR3 consists of 15 residues. V was shortened by 1 base and J by 8 bases, with 17 bases between the two germline ends. From germline, CDR1 is SGHAT and CDR2 FQNNGV. This chain's CDR3 is CASSLAGPPARGYTF. CDR3 nucleotides: TGTGCCAGCAGCTTAGCCGGACCCCCAGCAAGGGGCTACACCTTC.

The V and J genes are TRBV5-6 and TRBJ2-1; perhaps TRBD1 as D (5 bases). Germline assignment: CDR1 SGHDT and CDR2 YYEEEE. The CDR3 has 15 amino acids. V lost 4 bases, J lost 8 bases, and 19 bases lay in between. The CDR3 sequence is CASSTPRDRGDEQFF. CDR3 coding DNA: TGTGCCAGCAGCACCCCCAGGGATCGTGGTGATGAGCAGTTCTTC.

The rearrangement uses TRBV5-4 and TRBJ1-2; perhaps TRBD1 as D (6 bases). The CDR3 is 15 residues long. V was clipped by 7 bases and J by 3 bases, with 19 bases between them. Germline CDR1 SGHNT, CDR2 YYREEE (reference sequence). DNA for the CDR3: TGTGCCAGCCAAAGATTCAGGGGCGTTGACTATGGCTACACCTTC. It is translated as CASQRFRGVDYGYTF.

This clone has just one count. The V call is TRBV10-3, the J call TRBJ2-7; TRBD2 matches 7 bases. J gave up 0 bases and V 6 bases, and 2 bases lay outside the gene matches. CDR1 is ENHRY, CDR2 SYGVKD, per germline. CDR3 length: 13 amino acids. CDR3 DNA: TGTGCCATCAGGGGAGGGGCCTCCTACGAGCAGTACTTC. The encoded protein is CAIRGGASYEQYF.